The 21 T cell receptor beta chains reported below all come from one sample, sequenced in a study of identical twins. MiXCR, run by TCRdb on the 5' RACE reads, gives a single entry per CDR3 protein. The sample consists of about 220,000 distinct CDR3 sequences, under 10% of them appearing once. These data are also associated with another study on yellow fever vaccine responses in identical twins.

The sample was memory (CD45RO+) T cells sorted from blood. The receptors were gathered from a woman between 18 and 29 years old in good health.

V is TRBV20-1 and J is TRBJ2-3; D gene unclear. There are 12 residues in the CDR3. Germline lookup yields CDR1 DFQATT and CDR2 SNEGSKA (reference sequence). V lost 1 base and J 6 bases, leaving 8 bases between the germline ends. CDR3 in DNA: TGCAGTGCTAGAGGATTTGCCGATACGCAGTATTTT. This gives the protein CSARGFADTQYF.

This clonotype was found many times. CDR3 protein: CASSLRGSQPQHF. CDR3 bases: TGTGCCAGCAGTTTAAGAGGGTCGCAGCCCCAGCATTTT. The chain joins TRBV12-3 or TRBV12-4 to TRBJ1-5; D is unresolved. There are 13 residues in the CDR3. V lost 2 bases to trimming and J lost 7 bases, with 9 bases between them.

This chain uses TRBV5-6 with TRBJ2-5; 13 bases are shared with TRBD2. The CDR3 runs to 18 residues. Germline CDR1 and CDR2: SGHDT and YYEEEE. Trimming at V came to 5 bases and at J to 1 base, leaving 11 bases not matched to a gene. The CDR3 reads CASSGGLAGARLQETQYF. CDR3 in DNA: TGTGCCAGCAGTGGAGGACTAGCGGGGGCGAGACTCCAAGAGACCCAGTACTTC.

This clonotype was seen repeatedly, ten times or more. This chain links TRBV29-1 with TRBJ2-7; 8 positions agree with TRBD1. The CDR3 totals 13 residues. CDR1 is SQVTM, CDR2 ANQGSEA, per germline. In nucleotides, the CDR3 is TGCTCCTGCGGAGGACAGGGCGCCTACGAGCAGTACTTC. Protein sequence: CSCGGQGAYEQYF.

The V and J genes are TRBV2 and TRBJ1-5, with TRBD1 identical over 8 bases. CDR3 length: 13 residues. CDR1 SNHLY and CDR2 FYNNEI come from the germline V gene. CDR3 in amino acids: CAILRGQGQPQHF. In DNA form, the CDR3 reads TGTGCTATCCTCAGGGGGCAGGGTCAGCCCCAGCATTTT.

The V and J genes are TRBV4-3 and TRBJ2-7; the D gene is possibly TRBD2 (5 bases). CDR1 LGHNA and CDR2 YSLEER come from the germline V gene. The CDR3 runs to 16 residues. V lost 3 bases to trimming and J lost 0 bases, with 15 bases between them. The CDR3 DNA follows: TGCGCCAGCAGCCAGAAAAGCTTAGGGAGCTCCTACGAGCAGTACTTC. Translation: CASSQKSLGSSYEQYF.

The sample holds many counts of this clonotype. The V gene is TRBV7-8, the J gene TRBJ2-7, with 8 bases that match TRBD2. This CDR3 spans 17 amino acids. In germline, CDR1 is SGHVS, CDR2 FQNEAQ. V lost 1 base to trimming and J lost 2 bases; unmatched junction nucleotides: 10. CDR3 coding DNA: TGTGCCAGCAGCTTAGGCGGTAGCGGGGTGAATACCTACGAGCAGTACTTC. Its protein is CASSLGGSGVNTYEQYF.

The sample holds many counts of this clonotype. The rearrangement links TRBV7-9 to TRBJ1-2; TRBD1 matches at 9 bases. Germline V gene lookup returns CDR1 SEHNR and CDR2 FQNEAQ (reference sequence). The V and J ends lost 6 bases and 7 bases, in that order; junction bases with no gene match: 9. The CDR3 sequence is 14 residues long. CDR3 loop: CASSFSQGAGGYTF. CDR3 nucleotide sequence: TGTGCCAGCAGTTTTTCACAGGGGGCAGGTGGCTACACCTTC.

This chain joins TRBV7-8 and TRBJ2-7; D is unresolved. Trimming cost V 2 bases and J 8 bases, with 10 bases left between them. Germline CDR1 SGHVS, CDR2 FQNEAQ. This CDR3 is 12 amino acids long. The CDR3 bases are TGTGCCAGCAGCTTAATGACCGAGAAGCAGTACTTC. Protein product: CASSLMTEKQYF.

Only a few counts were recorded for this clonotype. This chain joins TRBV12-3 or TRBV12-4 and TRBJ1-4; tentatively, D is TRBD1 (6 bases). V was cut by 6 bases and J by 4 bases, with 12 bases left in between. The CDR3 is 14 amino acids. CDR3: CASSRGQFNEKLFF. Written as DNA, the CDR3 is TGTGCCAGCAGCCGAGGACAGTTTAATGAAAAACTGTTTTTT.

This clonotype was counted at least ten times. V is TRBV3-1 and J is TRBJ1-6; D may be TRBD1 (5 bases). This CDR3 spans 16 amino acids. The germline V gene has CDR1 LGHDT and CDR2 YNNKEL (reference sequence). Deletions cut 2 bases from V and 5 bases from J, with 13 bases between. Here the CDR3 reads CASSQRFGGNNSPLHF. The CDR3 DNA reads TGTGCCAGCAGCCAACGATTCGGGGGAAATAATTCACCCCTCCACTTT.

This clonotype was seen a few times. The chain recombines TRBV30 with TRBJ2-5; TRBD1 might be the D (5 bases). With 3 bases removed from V and 2 bases from J, the gap between germline ends came to 7 bases. In germline, CDR1 is GTSNPN, CDR2 SVGIG (reference sequence). The CDR3 spans 12 residues. CDR3 DNA sequence: TGTGCCTGGAGGGACACGCAAGAGACCCAGTACTTC. Translating gives CAWRDTQETQYF.

This chain joins TRBV5-1 and TRBJ1-1; possible D gene TRBD1, 5 bases. V lost 2 bases and J lost 5, with 16 bases in between. In germline, CDR1 is SGHRS, CDR2 YFSETQ. This CDR3 comprises 15 residues. CDR3 sequence reads: CASSFGGPEGTEAFF. The CDR3 DNA sequence: TGCGCCAGCAGCTTTGGAGGGCCAGAGGGGACTGAAGCTTTCTTT.

This clonotype was recorded a few times. For the CDR3, the DNA is TGCAGTGCTAGTGGACAGACCTACGAGCAGTACTTC. Amino acids: CSASGQTYEQYF. The genes are TRBV20-1 and TRBJ2-7; possible D gene TRBD1, 6 bases. The CDR3 has 12 amino acids. Trimming removed 3 bases at V and 2 bases at J, with 8 bases between. The germline CDR1 and CDR2 sequences are DFQATT and SNEGSKA (reference sequence).

This clonotype was picked up many times. This chain joins TRBV7-6 and TRBJ2-2; D is ambiguous. Germline V gene sequence: CDR1 SGHVS, CDR2 FNYEAQ. The CDR3 is made up of 12 amino acids. V gave up 7 bases and J gave up 6 bases, with 9 bases separating them. CDR3 sequence: CASTVGPGELFF. For the CDR3, the DNA is TGTGCCAGCACGGTTGGACCCGGGGAGCTGTTTTTT.

V gene TRBV9 combines with J gene TRBJ2-3; 8 bases fit TRBD1. The germline gives CDR1 SGDLS, CDR2 YYNGEE. V trimming: 3 bases; J trimming: 3 bases; junction bases outside the gene matches: 6. This CDR3 region has 15 residues. Here the CDR3 reads CASSGGTGPTDTQYF. The CDR3 DNA follows: TGTGCCAGCAGCGGAGGGACAGGCCCTACAGATACGCAGTATTTT.

This clonotype was seen a handful of times. The chain links TRBV6-5 to TRBJ2-7; D is perhaps TRBD1 or TRBD2 (5 bases each). CDR1 is MNHEY, CDR2 SVGAGI, per germline. V lost 0 bases to trimming and J lost 5 bases, with 11 bases between them. This CDR3 contains 14 residues. The CDR3 DNA follows: TGTGCCAGCAGTTACTCGCCAGGGAGCCACGAGCAGTACTTC. Translating it yields CASSYSPGSHEQYF.

The J gene is TRBJ2-6, the V gene TRBV11-1; D not certain. Trimming removed 11 bases at V and 0 bases at J, with 17 bases between. This CDR3 is 16 amino acids long. Germline lookup yields CDR1 SGHAT and CDR2 FQDESV (reference sequence). The CDR3 nucleotides are TGTGCCTCGCGCCTGGTCGGCGGCTCTGGGGCCAACGTCCTGACTTTC. Amino acids: CASRLVGGSGANVLTF. The full variable domain, its missing parts supplied by reference TRBV11-1 and TRBJ2-6, is EAEVAQSPRYKITEKSQAVAFWCDPISGHATLYWYRQILGQGPELLVQFQDESVVDDSQLPKDRFSAERLKGVDSTLKIQPAELGDSAMYLCASRLVGGSGANVLTFGAGSRLTVL.

This clonotype appeared a few times. V gene TRBV6-2 or TRBV6-3 combines with J gene TRBJ2-7, with a possible D match to TRBD2 (5 bases). V was trimmed by 7 bases and J by 2 bases, leaving 18 bases between them. In germline, CDR1 is MNHEY, CDR2 SVGEGT. CDR3 length: 15 amino acids. DNA of the CDR3: TGTGCCAGCAAGCCGAGCCGGACTGTAACCTACGAGCAGTACTTC. Translating gives CASKPSRTVTYEQYF.

In its sample, this clonotype was seen a few times. This sequence joins TRBV15 and TRBJ1-3; D is unclear. Germline V lookup: CDR1 LNHNV, CDR2 YYDKDF (reference sequence). The CDR3 covers 9 residues. The V end was cut by 3 bases, the J end by 15 bases, with 6 bases between. The CDR3 is CATSSPQYF. CDR3 bases: TGTGCCACCAGCAGCCCTCAATATTTT.

The chain couples TRBV4-2 to TRBJ2-2; D unclear. Germline loops: CDR1 LGHNA, CDR2 YNFKEQ. Trimming shortened V by 0 bases and J by 1 base, and 9 bases separated the two germline ends. CDR3 size: 16 residues. This CDR3 is CASSQDEARNTGELFF. The DNA for the CDR3 is TGTGCCAGCAGCCAAGATGAGGCTAGGAACACCGGGGAGCTGTTTTTT.